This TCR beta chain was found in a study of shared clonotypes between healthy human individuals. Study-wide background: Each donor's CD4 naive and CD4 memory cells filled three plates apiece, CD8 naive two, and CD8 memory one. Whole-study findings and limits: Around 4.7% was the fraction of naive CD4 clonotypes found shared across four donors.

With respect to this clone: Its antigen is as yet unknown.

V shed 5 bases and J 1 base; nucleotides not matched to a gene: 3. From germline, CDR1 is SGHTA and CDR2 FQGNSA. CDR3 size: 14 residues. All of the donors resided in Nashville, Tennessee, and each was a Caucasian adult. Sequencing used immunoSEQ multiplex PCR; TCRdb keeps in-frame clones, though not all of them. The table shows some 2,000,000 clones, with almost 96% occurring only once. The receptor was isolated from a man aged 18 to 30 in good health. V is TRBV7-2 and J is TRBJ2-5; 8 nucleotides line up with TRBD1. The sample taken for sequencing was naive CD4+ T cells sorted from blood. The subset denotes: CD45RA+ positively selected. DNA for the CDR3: TGTGCCAGCAGCGCGGACAGGGCCCAAGAGACCCAGTACTTC. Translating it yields CASSADRAQETQYF. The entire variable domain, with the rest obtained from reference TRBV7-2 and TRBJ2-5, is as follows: GAGVSQSPSNKVTEKGKDVELRCDPISGHTALYWYRQSLGQGLEFLIYFQGNSAPDKSGLPSDRFSAERTGGSVSTLTIQRTQQEDSAVYLCASSADRAQETQYFGPGTRLLVL.